This paragraph covers one T cell receptor beta chain sequence. The antigen is unknown. The sample comes from a study of T cells after yellow fever vaccination. TCRdb re-derived calls from the 5' RACE reads in MiXCR, one entry per CDR3 protein. The table records some 290,000 distinct CDR3 sequences, 9.5% to 12% of them present only once. This CDR3 has 14 amino acids. Trimming took 3 bases from V and 8 from J; bases not matched to a gene: 6. The germline gives CDR1 SGDLS, CDR2 YYNGEE. Study results and limitations: Overall, a small share of clonotypes was seen in both CD4 and CD8 compartments.

The starting material was CD4+ T cells sorted from PBMCs, obtained 45 days after the yellow fever booster vaccination. This chain uses TRBV9 with TRBJ1-4; TRBD1 matches 8 bases. This TCR was recovered from a man aged 18 to 35 who received the YFV17D yellow fever vaccine. The CDR3 DNA follows: TGTGCCAGCAGCGCCAGGACAGGGAGAGAAAAACTGTTTTTT. Its translation: CASSARTGREKLFF.